This T cell receptor (beta chain) was captured by sequencing in a study of blood T cell repertoires in COVID-19. Study in general: The cDNA or gDNA used as material had been derived from T cells, B-cell-depleted T cells, or PBMCs.

In the study's own analysis: Estimation of nucleated cell counts relied on the amplification of reference gene primers. The repertoire was sequenced with immunoSEQ multiplex PCR; TCRdb's copy has only in-frame clones and lacks some. For V, J and clone size, that table is used; D and trimming come from the DNA. The sample has about 150,000 clones; around 85% are singletons. After removal of 6 bases from V and 5 bases from J, the junction contained 3 bases not matched to a gene. Germline V CDR1 and CDR2: MNHEY, SMNVEV (reference sequence). The CDR3 extends over 12 amino acids. Input material: peripheral blood. This sequence originates from a man aged 55 to 70 with COVID-19, enrolled during active disease. V is TRBV27 and J is TRBJ2-5; TRBD1 aligns across 7 bases. The CDR3 bases are TGTGCCAGCAGGACAGGGACGGAGACCCAGTACTTC. It translates to CASRTGTETQYF.